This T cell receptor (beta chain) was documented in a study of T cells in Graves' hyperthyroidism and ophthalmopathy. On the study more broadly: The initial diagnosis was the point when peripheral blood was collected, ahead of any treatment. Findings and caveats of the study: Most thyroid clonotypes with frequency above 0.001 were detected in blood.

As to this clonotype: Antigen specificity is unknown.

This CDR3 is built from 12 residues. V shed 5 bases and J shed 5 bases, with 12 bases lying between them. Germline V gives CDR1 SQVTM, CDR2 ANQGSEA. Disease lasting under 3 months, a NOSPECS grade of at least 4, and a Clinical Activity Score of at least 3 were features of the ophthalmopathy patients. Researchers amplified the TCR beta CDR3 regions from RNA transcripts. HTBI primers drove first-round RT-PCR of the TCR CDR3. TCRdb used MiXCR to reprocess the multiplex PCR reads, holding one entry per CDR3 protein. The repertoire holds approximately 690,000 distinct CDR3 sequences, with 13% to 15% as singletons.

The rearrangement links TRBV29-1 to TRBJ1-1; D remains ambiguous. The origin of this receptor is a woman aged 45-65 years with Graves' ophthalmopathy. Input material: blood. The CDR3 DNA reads TGCAGCGTTTTCCTGGGAGGGACTGAAGCTTTCTTT. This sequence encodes CSVFLGGTEAFF. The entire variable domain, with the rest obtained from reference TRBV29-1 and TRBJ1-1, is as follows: SAVISQKPSRDICQRGTSLTIQCQVDSQVTMMFWYRQQPGQSLTLIATANQGSEATYESGFVIDKFPISRPNLTFSTLTVSNMSPEDSSIYLCSVFLGGTEAFFGQGTRLTVV.